Listed below are T cell receptor beta chains from one sample, sequenced in a study of beta chain features in type 1 diabetes. Generated by immunoSEQ multiplex PCR, the TCRdb table keeps only in-frame clones and is missing some. The profile covers around 350,000 clones, with about 12% appearing a single time and about 0.017% taken by the ten largest. Sequenced sample: naive CD4+ T cells from blood. The source is a man between 18 and 35 years old in good health. CDR3s include the opening cysteine and the closing phenylalanine or tryptophan. Each record gives: J gene, D gene, clone size, V gene, CDR3 protein, CDR3 DNA. The D gene is left open where the match is weak. Only part of the rows carry a size: once, few, many, or a class if the clone is expanded.

j_call: TRBJ1-4; d_call: TRBD1; clone_size: few; v_call: TRBV30; cdr3_aa: CACTSEGTAIAYEKLFF; cdr3_nt: TGTGCCTGTACCTCAGAGGGGACAGCGATAGCGTATGAAAAACTGTTTTTT
j_call: TRBJ1-1; d_call: TRBD1; clone_size: .; v_call: TRBV11-2; cdr3_aa: CASSSRQGSTEAFF; cdr3_nt: TGTGCCAGCAGCTCAAGACAGGGAAGCACTGAAGCTTTCTTT
j_call: TRBJ2-3; d_call: .; clone_size: few; v_call: TRBV5-4; cdr3_aa: CASSLRQYTDTQYF; cdr3_nt: TGTGCCAGCAGCTTGCGACAGTACACAGATACGCAGTATTTT
j_call: TRBJ2-5; d_call: TRBD2; clone_size: few; v_call: TRBV29-1; cdr3_aa: CSGSTSGQETQYF; cdr3_nt: TGCAGCGGGTCGACTAGCGGACAAGAGACCCAGTACTTC
j_call: TRBJ2-7; d_call: .; clone_size: .; v_call: TRBV6-5; cdr3_aa: CASSYEGLGEQYF; cdr3_nt: TGTGCCAGCAGTTACGAGGGTTTGGGGGAGCAGTACTTC
j_call: TRBJ2-1; d_call: .; clone_size: .; v_call: TRBV11-1; cdr3_aa: CASSPTGSYNEQFF; cdr3_nt: TGTGCCAGCAGCCCCACGGGCTCCTACAATGAGCAGTTCTTC
j_call: TRBJ2-2; d_call: .; clone_size: .; v_call: TRBV25-1; cdr3_aa: CASRRGTHTGELFF; cdr3_nt: TGTGCCAGCAGGAGGGGGACGCACACCGGGGAGCTGTTTTTT
j_call: TRBJ1-2; d_call: TRBD1; clone_size: .; v_call: TRBV4-2; cdr3_aa: CASRRDPGQGNYGYTF; cdr3_nt: TGTGCCAGCAGAAGAGACCCGGGACAGGGTAACTATGGCTACACCTTC
j_call: TRBJ2-3; d_call: TRBD2; clone_size: few; v_call: TRBV7-6; cdr3_aa: CASSDYTSGRTDTQYF; cdr3_nt: TGTGCCAGCAGCGACTATACTAGCGGTCGCACAGATACGCAGTATTTT
j_call: TRBJ1-2; d_call: .; clone_size: few; v_call: TRBV5-8; cdr3_aa: CASSLTGSYGYTF; cdr3_nt: TGTGCCAGCAGCCTTACAGGATCCTATGGCTACACCTTC
j_call: TRBJ2-7; d_call: .; clone_size: .; v_call: TRBV11-2; cdr3_aa: CASSLSPYEQYF; cdr3_nt: TGTGCCAGCAGCCTAAGCCCCTACGAGCAGTACTTC
j_call: TRBJ1-6; d_call: .; clone_size: few; v_call: TRBV18; cdr3_aa: CASSPEGLGRNNSPLHF; cdr3_nt: TGTGCCAGCTCACCGGAGGGGCTCGGCCGAAATAATTCACCCCTCCACTTT
j_call: TRBJ2-3; d_call: TRBD2; clone_size: .; v_call: TRBV6-1; cdr3_aa: CASRTSGADTQYF; cdr3_nt: TGTGCCAGTCGGACTAGCGGCGCAGATACGCAGTATTTT
j_call: TRBJ2-5; d_call: TRBD2; clone_size: .; v_call: TRBV5-1; cdr3_aa: CASSLRRAGGPRQGTQYF; cdr3_nt: TGCGCCAGCAGCTTACGACGCGCGGGAGGCCCTAGGCAAGGGACCCAGTACTTC
j_call: TRBJ2-4; d_call: .; clone_size: .; v_call: TRBV5-4; cdr3_aa: CASSFGGPSKNIQYF; cdr3_nt: TGTGCCAGCAGCTTTGGAGGGCCCTCCAAAAACATTCAGTACTTC
j_call: TRBJ2-1; d_call: .; clone_size: few; v_call: TRBV28; cdr3_aa: CASSSPGGGRNDEQFF; cdr3_nt: TGTGCCAGCAGTAGCCCGGGCGGAGGGAGGAACGATGAGCAGTTCTTC
j_call: TRBJ2-1; d_call: .; clone_size: .; v_call: TRBV7-2; cdr3_aa: CASSLSGEWNEQFF; cdr3_nt: TGTGCCAGCAGCTTATCGGGGGAGTGGAATGAGCAGTTCTTC
j_call: TRBJ1-3; d_call: .; clone_size: .; v_call: TRBV19; cdr3_aa: CASMGGRSGNTIYF; cdr3_nt: TGTGCCAGTATGGGGGGACGGTCCGGAAACACCATATATTTT
j_call: TRBJ1-1; d_call: TRBD1; clone_size: few; v_call: TRBV28; cdr3_aa: CASSSRGRIWATEAFF; cdr3_nt: TGTGCCAGCAGTTCGAGGGGGCGTATTTGGGCCACTGAAGCTTTCTTT
j_call: TRBJ2-1; d_call: TRBD2; clone_size: .; v_call: TRBV4-2; cdr3_aa: CASSQGVVGTSIDEQFF; cdr3_nt: TGTGCCAGCAGCCAAGGAGTGGTGGGGACTAGTATCGATGAGCAGTTCTTC
j_call: TRBJ2-2; d_call: TRBD1; clone_size: few; v_call: TRBV5-1; cdr3_aa: CASSLDRGLDTGELFF; cdr3_nt: TGCGCCAGCAGCTTGGACAGGGGATTGGACACCGGGGAGCTGTTTTTT
j_call: TRBJ2-7; d_call: .; clone_size: few; v_call: TRBV19; cdr3_aa: CASSMSRVDGEQYF; cdr3_nt: TGTGCCAGTAGTATGTCCAGGGTCGACGGCGAGCAGTACTTC
j_call: TRBJ1-1; d_call: .; clone_size: .; v_call: TRBV7-6; cdr3_aa: CASSLARVNTEAFF; cdr3_nt: TGTGCCAGCAGCTTAGCGCGCGTGAACACTGAAGCTTTCTTT
j_call: TRBJ1-1; d_call: .; clone_size: few; v_call: TRBV6-5; cdr3_aa: CASSSRKEAFF; cdr3_nt: TGTGCCAGCAGTTCCAGAAAAGAAGCTTTCTTT
j_call: TRBJ2-3; d_call: .; clone_size: .; v_call: TRBV7-7; cdr3_aa: CASSPLESTDTQYF; cdr3_nt: TGTGCCAGCAGCCCCCTAGAGAGTACAGATACGCAGTATTTT
j_call: TRBJ2-7; d_call: TRBD1; clone_size: few; v_call: TRBV7-3; cdr3_aa: CASSLSGQNYEQYF; cdr3_nt: TGTGCCAGCAGCTTATCGGGACAGAACTACGAGCAGTACTTC
j_call: TRBJ2-1; d_call: .; clone_size: many; v_call: TRBV4-3; cdr3_aa: CASSQAQSASDEQFF; cdr3_nt: TGCGCCAGCAGCCAAGCCCAGTCAGCTAGTGATGAGCAGTTCTTC